Listed below are T cell receptor beta chains from one sample, sequenced in a study of blood T cell repertoires in COVID-19. Using immunoSEQ multiplex PCR, the repertoire was profiled, and TCRdb retains in-frame clones only, with some absent. Of around 70,000 clones listed, 87% are singletons. Sequencing was done on a sample of peripheral blood. These receptors were obtained from a woman aged 80 or over with active or convalescent COVID-19. Each CDR3 is given with its conserved first and last residue. A D gene is named only where the DNA matches it firmly. Clone size is shown for a subset of rows, as once, few, many or a class of expanded clone.

clone size	V gene	J gene	CDR3 length	D gene	CDR3 DNA	CDR3 protein
.	TRBV9	TRBJ1-2	14	TRBD1	TGTGCCAGCAATAGGGACAGGGGGGACTATGGCTACACCTTC	CASNRDRGDYGYTF
.	TRBV5-8	TRBJ1-1	16	.	TGTGCCAGCAGCCCATCCTGGGGGGTTTCAAACCCTGAAGCTTTCTTT	CASSPSWGVSNPEAFF
few	TRBV11-2	TRBJ2-1	16	TRBD2	TGTGCCAGCAGCTTAGATCAAGCGGGGGCAGGGTTTGAGCAGTTCTTC	CASSLDQAGAGFEQFF
.	TRBV7-9	TRBJ1-2	13	TRBD1	TGTGCCAGCAGCTTAGGACAGGGGTATGGCTACACCTTC	CASSLGQGYGYTF
once	TRBV10-3	TRBJ1-1	11	.	TGTGCCATCAGTACCGGGACTGAAGCTTTCTTT	CAISTGTEAFF
.	TRBV18	TRBJ2-3	15	.	TGTGCCAGCTCACCACTCGCAGGGGCGGCAGATACGCAGTATTTT	CASSPLAGAADTQYF
few	TRBV21-1	TRBJ2-7	16	.	TGTGCCAGCAGCGCGCGCGGCCCGCGGAGCTCCTACGAGCAGTACTTC	CASSARGPRSSYEQYF
.	TRBV5-5	TRBJ2-3	15	.	TGTGCCAGCAGCTCCGAACGACAGGTAATAGATACGCAGTATTTT	CASSSERQVIDTQYF
.	TRBV11-2	TRBJ1-6	12	.	TGTGCCAGCAGCACAACCTATTCACCCCTCCACTTT	CASSTTYSPLHF
.	TRBV5-4	TRBJ1-2	15	TRBD1	TGTGCCAGCAGCTCAGACAGGGGGCTGGACTATGGCTACACCTTC	CASSSDRGLDYGYTF
.	TRBV7-8	TRBJ1-2	15	TRBD1	TGTGCCAGCAGCCTAGGGACAGGGGATTTCTATGGCTACACCTTC	CASSLGTGDFYGYTF
once	TRBV3-1/TRBV3-2	TRBJ2-3	16	TRBD2	TGTGCCAGCAGGTTAACCGGGACTAGCTGGCCAGATACGCAGTATTTT	CASRLTGTSWPDTQYF
.	TRBV18	TRBJ2-3	14	.	TGTGCCAGCTCACCACTAGCGGGCACAGATACGCAGTATTTT	CASSPLAGTDTQYF
.	TRBV4-1	TRBJ1-3	16	.	TGCGCCAGCAGCCAAGATAGGAGGTATTCAGGAAACACCATATATTTT	CASSQDRRYSGNTIYF
.	TRBV28	TRBJ2-3	15	TRBD2	TGTGCCAGCAGTTCGGGGGGGCAGGGTATAGATACGCAGTATTTT	CASSSGGQGIDTQYF
once	TRBV19	TRBJ1-1	12	.	TGTGCCAGTAGCGCAGGGAAAACTGAAGCTTTCTTT	CASSAGKTEAFF
.	TRBV28	TRBJ2-1	16	TRBD2	TGTGCCAGCAGGTCTTTAGCGGGGGGGCAAGGAAATGAGCAGTTCTTC	CASRSLAGGQGNEQFF
.	TRBV11-3	TRBJ2-2	17	TRBD2	TGTGCCAGCAGCTTCGGACTAGCGGGGGGGCGCACCGGGGAGCTGTTTTTT	CASSFGLAGGRTGELFF
.	TRBV9	TRBJ1-4	16	TRBD1	TGTGCCAGCAGCGCGAGGCAGGGGGCAACTAATGAAAAACTGTTTTTT	CASSARQGATNEKLFF
.	TRBV4-1	TRBJ2-7	14	.	TGCGCCAGCAGCCAAGATCTCCGCACTTACGAGCAGTACTTC	CASSQDLRTYEQYF
.	TRBV5-8	TRBJ1-6	12	.	TGTGCCAGCGGGGCAGGGTATTCACCCCTCCACTTT	CASGAGYSPLHF
.	TRBV6-5	TRBJ2-2	15	.	TGTGCCAGCAATGCAGGGGGGACTAACACCGGGGAGCTGTTTTTT	CASNAGGTNTGELFF
.	TRBV20-1	TRBJ1-2	14	TRBD1	TGCAGTGCTCGTGGGGACAGGGGGCTGTGGGGCTACACCTTC	CSARGDRGLWGYTF
.	TRBV5-6	TRBJ1-6	17	.	TGTGCCAGCAGCTTGGGGACAGAAGCAATCTATAATTCACCCCTCCACTTT	CASSLGTEAIYNSPLHF
many	TRBV19	TRBJ2-1	15	.	TGTGCCAGTAGTCAGTTCAGCGGAGGGAACAATGAGCAGTTCTTC	CASSQFSGGNNEQFF
.	TRBV2	TRBJ2-7	12	.	TGTGCCAGCAGTGGGGACATCTACGAGCAGTACTTC	CASSGDIYEQYF
few	TRBV18	TRBJ2-7	13	TRBD1	TGTGCCAGCTCCTTGGCGGACAGGTCTTATCAGTACTTC	CASSLADRSYQYF
.	TRBV14	TRBJ1-2	15	.	TGTGCCAGCAGCCAAGATCAGGGTCCATACTATGGCTACACCTTC	CASSQDQGPYYGYTF
once	TRBV12-3/TRBV12-4	TRBJ1-2	13	.	TGTGCCAGCGCCGCACAGGTTCCCTATGGCTACACCTTC	CASAAQVPYGYTF
.	TRBV5-6	TRBJ2-7	14	.	TGTGCCAGCAGCTTCTACGTCCCGGCCTACGAGCAGTACTTC	CASSFYVPAYEQYF
.	TRBV28	TRBJ2-1	17	TRBD1	TGTGCCAGCAATGGGTTGAACGGGACAGGGGGGTCCAATGAGCAGTTCTTC	CASNGLNGTGGSNEQFF
.	TRBV6-5	TRBJ2-2	15	.	TGTGCCAGCAGTTACTCGACTCCGGATACCGGGGAGCTGTTTTTT	CASSYSTPDTGELFF
.	TRBV5-1	TRBJ1-5	13	TRBD1	TGCGCCAGCAGCTCAGGGGGCGGCCAGCCCCAGCATTTT	CASSSGGGQPQHF
.	TRBV7-8	TRBJ1-5	14	.	TGTGCCAGCAGCTTAGGGTCGGTTGATCAGCCCCAGCATTTT	CASSLGSVDQPQHF
.	TRBV4-3	TRBJ1-3	17	.	TGCGCCAGCAGCCAAACGGACAGACTAATCTCTGGAAACACCATATATTTT	CASSQTDRLISGNTIYF
.	TRBV5-6	TRBJ2-5	14	.	TGTGCCAGCAGCTTGGTCGGGGGATGGGAGACCCAGTACTTC	CASSLVGGWETQYF
.	TRBV3-1/TRBV3-2	TRBJ1-1	13	.	TGTGCCAGCAGCCAAGCCGGGGGATCTGAAGCTTTCTTT	CASSQAGGSEAFF
.	TRBV2	TRBJ1-1	15	.	TGTGCCAGCAGTGAAGGACAGGCCCTGCGCACTGAAGCTTTCTTT	CASSEGQALRTEAFF
few	TRBV27	TRBJ1-5	17	TRBD1	TGTGCCAGCAGTTTAGTGGGGACAGGGCGCATCTATCAGCCCCAGCATTTT	CASSLVGTGRIYQPQHF
.	TRBV4-1	TRBJ1-2	15	.	TGCGCCAGCAGCCAAGATGGGGGGGCCTACTATGGCTACACCTTC	CASSQDGGAYYGYTF
.	TRBV11-3	TRBJ2-5	15	TRBD1	TGTGCCAGCAGCGCCGGGACAGGGGGGTGGGAGACCCAGTACTTC	CASSAGTGGWETQYF
once	TRBV6-5	TRBJ1-2	12	.	TGTGCTACGGGGGAGCCCCCCTATGGCTACACCTTC	CATGEPPYGYTF
.	TRBV5-4	TRBJ2-2	13	TRBD1	TGTGCCAGCAGCCCACAGGGGACCGGGGAGCTGTTTTTT	CASSPQGTGELFF
.	TRBV28	TRBJ1-6	15	.	TGTGCCAACCAGGCGCGGAGGGTAACGTATTCACCCCTCCACTTT	CANQARRVTYSPLHF
.	TRBV11-3	TRBJ2-1	13	.	TGTGCCAGCAGCTTAGGAACCCGAGGGGAGCAGTTCTTC	CASSLGTRGEQFF
few	TRBV5-4	TRBJ2-2	16	.	TGTGCCAGCAGTCCCCCGAGGGGACAGAACACCGGGGAGCTGTTTTTT	CASSPPRGQNTGELFF
.	TRBV5-1	TRBJ2-2	12	.	TGCGCCAGCAGCCCAAACACCGGGGAGCTGTTTTTT	CASSPNTGELFF
.	TRBV18	TRBJ2-4	14	.	TGTGCCAGCTCACCACCTTGGGGGGAAAACATTCAGTACTTC	CASSPPWGENIQYF
.	TRBV7-9	TRBJ1-6	14	.	TGTGCCAGCAGCTCCACGGGGGGGCATTCACCCCTCCACTTT	CASSSTGGHSPLHF
.	TRBV9	TRBJ2-1	17	.	TGTGCCAGCAGCGTAGTAGGACAGCGCATCTCCTACAATGAGCAGTTCTTC	CASSVVGQRISYNEQFF
.	TRBV7-2	TRBJ1-5	13	TRBD1	TGTGCCAGCAGCTTGGACAGGGGCCAGCCCCAGCATTTT	CASSLDRGQPQHF
.	TRBV30	TRBJ1-2	14	.	TGTGCCTGGAGTGTATCGGGGATGGCCTATGGCTACACCTTC	CAWSVSGMAYGYTF
.	TRBV28	TRBJ1-2	15	.	TGTGCCAGCAGTCCTTCAGTGAAAGCTAACTATGGCTACACCTTC	CASSPSVKANYGYTF
once	TRBV7-6	TRBJ1-3	16	TRBD1	TGTGCCAGCAGCCCCCATGGACAGGGGTCCGGAAACACCATATATTTT	CASSPHGQGSGNTIYF